Listed below are T cell receptor beta chains from one sample, sequenced in a study of T cell changes during pregnancy in multiple sclerosis. Libraries were prepared by immunoSEQ multiplex PCR; TCRdb keeps only in-frame clonotypes and omits some of them. The data hold approximately 90,000 clones, with roughly 91% observed a single time. This material consisted of peripheral blood, taken after pregnancy. These receptors all stem from a female donor in good health, enrolled as a control in a pregnancy study. Both conserved end residues are part of each CDR3. A D gene is named only where the DNA matches it firmly. Some rows have no size entry. The others give once, few or many, or a class for an expanded clone.

CASSLLPVGGGQETQYF	TGTGCCAGCAGCTTACTCCCTGTTGGAGGTGGACAAGAGACCCAGTACTTC	.	TRBV7-9	TRBJ2-5	.
CASSVGTGNQPQHF	TGTGCCAGCAGCGTAGGGACAGGGAATCAGCCCCAGCATTTT	.	TRBV9	TRBJ1-5	TRBD1
CSVQGGTLYGYTF	TGCAGCGTACAGGGTGGGACACTCTATGGCTACACCTTC	.	TRBV29-1	TRBJ1-2	.
CASSLDGDTEAFF	TGTGCCAGCAGCCTCGACGGAGACACTGAAGCTTTCTTT	.	TRBV11-1	TRBJ1-1	.
CASSFGLGNDEQFF	TGTGCCAGCAGCTTCGGACTAGGGAACGATGAGCAGTTCTTC	.	TRBV5-8	TRBJ2-1	TRBD2
CASSLAQGSNSPLHF	TGTGCCAGCAGCTTAGCTCAAGGGAGTAATTCACCCCTCCACTTT	.	TRBV7-2	TRBJ1-6	.
CAWSVAGINQPQHF	TGTGCCTGGAGTGTCGCGGGAATCAATCAGCCCCAGCATTTT	few	TRBV30	TRBJ1-5	.
CASSLQGSTDTQYF	TGTGCCAGCAGCCTACAGGGAAGCACAGATACGCAGTATTTT	.	TRBV7-3	TRBJ2-3	.
CASSQGGGVTDTQYF	TGCGCCAGCAGCCAAGGGGGCGGGGTCACAGATACGCAGTATTTT	.	TRBV4-3	TRBJ2-3	.
CASSLGQSTNSPLHF	TGTGCCAGCAGTCTCGGACAGTCCACGAATTCACCCCTCCACTTT	.	TRBV7-8	TRBJ1-6	.
CASSVTGGSYEQYF	TGTGCCAGCAGCGTGACAGGCGGCTCCTACGAGCAGTACTTC	once	TRBV9	TRBJ2-7	.
CASSPERGGVYNEQFF	TGCGCCAGCAGCCCTGAACGCGGGGGCGTCTACAATGAGCAGTTCTTC	.	TRBV5-1	TRBJ2-1	.
CASSQGGAGEGYEQYF	TGCGCCAGCAGCCAAGGTGGGGCGGGGGAAGGATACGAGCAGTACTTC	.	TRBV4-3	TRBJ2-7	TRBD2
CARSGVGGTDTQYF	TGTGCCAGGTCAGGGGTAGGGGGCACAGATACGCAGTATTTT	.	TRBV2	TRBJ2-3	.
CASSRSRGTDTQYF	TGTGCCAGCAGTCGCTCCCGGGGCACAGATACGCAGTATTTT	.	TRBV28	TRBJ2-3	.
CASSPTQDGTDTQYF	TGTGCCAGCAGCCCGACACAAGACGGCACAGATACGCAGTATTTT	.	TRBV5-4	TRBJ2-3	.
CASSYSGTAHF	TGTGCCAGCAGTTACTCCGGGACAGCTCACTTC	.	TRBV6-5	TRBJ2-5	TRBD1
CASSLSLSQPQHF	TGTGCCAGCAGCTTATCCCTTTCCCAGCCCCAGCATTTT	.	TRBV7-9	TRBJ1-5	.
CASSHPPRDTNYGYTF	TGCGCCAGCAGCCACCCTCCCCGGGACACTAACTATGGCTACACCTTC	.	TRBV5-1	TRBJ1-2	.
CASSQGTGTDTQYF	TGTGCCAGCAGCCAGGGGACAGGGACAGATACGCAGTATTTT	.	TRBV4-2	TRBJ2-3	TRBD1
CASSPAAGTTTPYEQYF	TGCGCCAGCAGCCCAGCGGCCGGGACTACAACCCCCTACGAGCAGTACTTC	.	TRBV4-1	TRBJ2-7	TRBD2
CASATGANQPQHF	TGTGCTAGTGCGACAGGGGCGAATCAGCCCCAGCATTTT	few	TRBV12-5	TRBJ1-5	TRBD1
CASRPTGYSNQPQHF	TGTGCCAGCAGACCTACAGGTTATAGCAATCAGCCCCAGCATTTT	.	TRBV4-2	TRBJ1-5	.
CASSIEQGAVYEQYF	TGTGCCAGTAGTATAGAACAGGGCGCTGTCTACGAGCAGTACTTC	.	TRBV19	TRBJ2-7	.
CASSLFTGDEQYF	TGTGCCAGCAGTTTGTTTACAGGGGACGAGCAGTACTTC	.	TRBV27	TRBJ2-7	TRBD1
CASTLSPGAEQYF	TGTGCCAGCACTTTGTCACCTGGGGCCGAGCAGTACTTC	.	TRBV14	TRBJ2-7	.
CASSQAPGTHEKLFF	TGCGCCAGCAGCCAAGCCCCGGGGACACATGAAAAACTGTTTTTT	.	TRBV4-1	TRBJ1-4	.
CASRRDRVNQPQHF	TGTGCCAGCAGGCGGGACAGAGTCAATCAGCCCCAGCATTTT	.	TRBV6-5	TRBJ1-5	TRBD1
CASRRDSAYEQYF	TGTGCCAGCAGGAGGGACAGCGCCTACGAGCAGTACTTC	.	TRBV6-1	TRBJ2-7	TRBD1
CASSFAGGESLYGYTF	TGTGCCAGCAGCTTTGCAGGGGGCGAGTCGCTCTATGGCTACACCTTC	.	TRBV5-6	TRBJ1-2	TRBD1
CASTHGQGAKSPLHF	TGTGCCAGCACCCACGGACAGGGGGCGAAATCACCCCTCCACTTT	.	TRBV28	TRBJ1-6	TRBD1
CASSIRGGGTDTQYF	TGTGCCAGTAGTATTAGGGGGGGAGGCACAGATACGCAGTATTTT	.	TRBV19	TRBJ2-3	.
CASSLGWTGSTPLHF	TGTGCCAGCAGCTTGGGGTGGACAGGGAGCACACCCCTCCACTTT	.	TRBV5-5	TRBJ1-6	TRBD1
CASSRTGGDQPQHF	TGTGCCAGCAGTCGGACAGGGGGCGATCAGCCCCAGCATTTT	.	TRBV6-6	TRBJ1-5	TRBD1
CASSLDRFTDTQYF	TGTGCCAGCAGCCTCGACAGGTTCACAGATACGCAGTATTTT	.	TRBV5-8	TRBJ2-3	.
CASRTMNTGELFF	TGTGCCAGCCGTACTATGAACACCGGGGAGCTGTTTTTT	.	TRBV7-9	TRBJ2-2	.
CASRLGQGRTNEKLFF	TGTGCCAGTAGACTCGGACAGGGAAGAACTAATGAAAAACTGTTTTTT	.	TRBV19	TRBJ1-4	TRBD1
CASSMTVNNEQFF	TGCGCCAGCAGCATGACAGTTAACAATGAGCAGTTCTTC	.	TRBV4-1	TRBJ2-1	.
CASSLGSGQETQYF	TGTGCCAGCAGCTTAGGTAGCGGCCAAGAGACCCAGTACTTC	.	TRBV7-2	TRBJ2-5	.
CASSLTGLNTEAFF	TGTGCCAGCAGCCTGACAGGGCTGAACACTGAAGCTTTCTTT	.	TRBV7-6	TRBJ1-1	TRBD1
CASSPSGGSYNEQFF	TGTGCCAGCAGCCCTAGCGGGGGTTCCTACAATGAGCAGTTCTTC	few	TRBV27	TRBJ2-1	TRBD2